This T cell receptor beta chain is drawn from a study of T-cell reconstitution after alpha-beta-depleted transplantation in children (dated by TCRdb to 2016 to 2018). Some background on the complete study: T-cell immune reconstitution after TCRalphabeta/CD19-depleted allogeneic hematopoietic cell transplantation in children was quantitatively tracked in the study by means of TCR repertoire profiling.

The sample's treatment or condition, from its label and the paper: allogeneic hematopoietic cell transplantation with graft depleted of TCRalphabeta T cells and CD19 B cells. The children who served as transplant recipients had been given grafts of TCRalphabeta/CD19-depleted allogeneic hematopoietic cells. V is shortened by 4 bases, J by 3 bases, and the region joining them spans 11 bases. The CDR3 numbers 13 residues from cysteine through phenylalanine. This entry keeps only the CDR3 DNA: 39 bases, framed from base 1. Taken from the germline V gene, the CDR1 and CDR2 loops are SGHRS and YFSETQ. What the authors observed across the whole study: In some patients, high TCRbeta diversity at day 60 was attributed to recipient T cells and intrathymic progenitors that had survived conditioning. About two months after transplant, the apparently early recovery of alphabetaT-cell counts reportedly depended on just several hundred clones that had expanded rapidly and came from non-depleted graft cells. Over the following months the frequencies of hyperexpanded clones went down, and after one year T-cell counts and TCRbeta diversity were mostly credited to newly produced T cells.

Libraries came from PCR. Sequencing was performed on an Illumina HiSeq 2500. TCR libraries were prepared with molecular barcoding, using unique molecular identifiers to normalize TCRbeta repertoire quantification. The public reads were quality trimmed at Q25 with fastp and then assembled into clones with MiXCR by TCRdb, keeping productive beta chains. Rows are combined by CDR3 protein, so each entry shows the most common genes and DNA. The sample table contains a few hundred thousand distinct CDR3 sequences; only one count was recorded for 13% of them. The ten largest clonotypes hold 2.2% of the sample. This clonotype has only a few counts. The antigen it recognizes is unknown. No quality values exist for individual bases; no much larger clone is one base distant.

Recombination linked TRBV5-1 to TRBJ2-7; confidence is insufficient to name the D gene. The specimen comprised PBMCs, mostly from graft donor cells, sampled 360 days after TCRalphabeta/CD19-depleted stem cell transplant. This TCR derives from a male patient younger than 18 who had a stem cell transplant for acute myeloid leukemia, so the T cells may come from the graft donor. The DNA sequence is as follows: TGCGCCAGCAGCCCAACCAGAGTCTACGAGCAGTACTTC. Its translation is CASSPTRVYEQYF. When the CDR3 is completed using the reference TRBV5-1 and TRBJ2-7 genes on either side, the full variable domain is KAGVTQTPRYLIKTRGQQVTLSCSPISGHRSVSWYQQTPGQGLQFLFEYFSETQRNKGNFPGRFSGRQFSNSRSEMNVSTLELGDSALYLCASSPTRVYEQYFGPGTRLTVT.